This T cell receptor beta chain was sequenced in a study of cytomegalovirus exposure and HLA in healthy donors. Study summary: About 179 million T cells yielded around 120 million unique TCR beta sequences in earlier analysis. Notes on the study in general: A previous analysis found most TCR beta V segments productive roughly 87% or roughly 30% of the time.

Trimming removed 6 bases from V and 7 bases from J, with 16 bases in between. The germline CDR1 and CDR2 sequences are MDHEN and SYDVKM. The CDR3 sequence is 14 residues long. Points on this clone: Its antigen is not identified.

PCR was performed using 60 Vbeta and 13 Jbeta primers. Clones were sequenced by immunoSEQ multiplex PCR, and TCRdb holds only the in-frame ones, with some missing. Of some 150,000 clones detected, roughly 76% appear once; the ten largest clones hold approximately 1.4%. Sequencing input: PBMCs. The clonotype originates from a man between 60 and 75 years old in good health and CMV-seronegative. The J gene is TRBJ2-1, the V gene TRBV28; D is unclear. CDR3 coding DNA: TGTGCCAGCAGCCCTGATAACTTTCTGAATGAGCAGTTCTTC. The encoded protein is CASSPDNFLNEQFF.